These T cell receptor beta chains were read from a single sample in a study of CD8+ T cells in alopecia areata. Clones were read by immunoSEQ multiplex PCR, and TCRdb kept only the in-frame ones, dropping some. This sample has 5,700 or so clones, with 60% to 70% found just once. This material consisted of skin, taken at week 0. These TCRs come from a human donor with alopecia areata. Each CDR3 is given with its conserved first and last residue. Each record gives: J gene, D gene, clone size, V gene, CDR3 protein, CDR3 DNA. D genes are given only for firm matches. Clone size appears in some rows only: once, few, many, or a class for an expanded clone.

TRBJ2-7	TRBD2	NA	TRBV6-1	CASTGLAGGHYEQYF	TGTGCCAGCACTGGACTAGCGGGGGGACACTACGAGCAGTACTTC
TRBJ2-1	TRBD2	NA	TRBV10-3	CAIRRQAGDEQFF	TGTGCCATCCGGAGGCAGGCGGGGGATGAGCAGTTCTTC
TRBJ2-3	NA	NA	TRBV27	CASVGLSTDTQYF	TGTGCCAGCGTAGGTCTTTCGACCGATACGCAGTATTTT
TRBJ2-7	TRBD1	few	TRBV14	CASSQGTGPQLAYEQYF	TGTGCCAGCAGCCAAGGGACAGGGCCGCAGCTTGCCTACGAGCAGTACTTC
TRBJ1-1	TRBD1	NA	TRBV19	CASSEAGQGVWDTEAFF	TGTGCCAGTAGCGAAGCGGGACAGGGGGTTTGGGACACTGAAGCTTTCTTT
TRBJ1-5	NA	NA	TRBV15	CATSRDLQSNQPQHF	TGTGCCACCAGCAGAGATCTACAGAGTAATCAGCCCCAGCATTTT
TRBJ1-1	NA	few	TRBV5-1	CASSLAWGSTEAFF	TGCGCCAGCAGCTTGGCCTGGGGGAGCACTGAAGCTTTCTTT
TRBJ2-4	TRBD2	few	TRBV4-1	CASSRPGTSGTKNIQYF	TGCGCCAGCAGCCGACCCGGGACTAGCGGGACCAAAAACATTCAGTACTTC
TRBJ2-1	TRBD2	NA	TRBV9	CASSARTSGGAYNEQFF	TGTGCCAGCAGCGCCCGGACTAGCGGGGGGGCCTACAATGAGCAGTTCTTC
TRBJ2-2	NA	few	TRBV2	CASVPVTNTGELFF	TGTGCCAGCGTCCCGGTGACGAACACCGGGGAGCTGTTTTTT
TRBJ2-1	TRBD2	few	TRBV5-4	CASSPIGGGIDNEQFF	TGTGCCAGCAGCCCAATAGGCGGGGGGATTGACAATGAGCAGTTCTTC
TRBJ1-5	NA	NA	TRBV29-1	CSVEDRGLAQHF	TGCAGCGTTGAAGACCGGGGACTAGCCCAGCATTTT
TRBJ2-2	TRBD2	NA	TRBV5-1	CASSLRLAGTGELFF	TGCGCCAGCAGCTTACGGCTAGCGGGGACCGGGGAGCTGTTTTTT
TRBJ1-2	NA	few	TRBV6-1	CASSGQENSYGYTF	TGTGCCAGCAGTGGTCAGGAAAATTCCTATGGCTACACCTTC
TRBJ1-2	NA	NA	TRBV14	CASSQKATDGYTF	TGTGCCAGCAGCCAGAAGGCTACGGATGGCTACACCTTC
TRBJ2-5	NA	NA	TRBV5-4	CASSHLPGLRDTSSETQYF	TGTGCCAGCAGCCACCTTCCCGGATTGCGGGACACGTCCTCAGAGACCCAGTACTTC
TRBJ1-2	NA	NA	TRBV7-2	CASSLARGHGYTF	TGTGCCAGCAGCTTAGCCCGGGGCCATGGCTACACCTTC
TRBJ1-2	NA	NA	TRBV30	CAWKTGTYLFGYTF	TGTGCCTGGAAGACCGGGACATATCTTTTTGGCTACACCTTC
TRBJ1-3	NA	NA	TRBV7-3	CASASSSGNTIYF	TGTGCCAGCGCTTCGAGCTCTGGAAACACCATATATTTT
TRBJ2-1	NA	NA	TRBV2	CASSVPGQHYNEQFF	TGTGCCAGCAGTGTACCGGGACAACACTACAATGAGCAGTTCTTC
TRBJ2-2	NA	NA	TRBV29-1	CSGEGAGHTGELFF	TGCAGCGGGGAAGGCGCAGGACACACCGGGGAGCTGTTTTTT
TRBJ2-7	NA	NA	TRBV9	CASSVAGSPYEQYF	TGTGCCAGCAGCGTAGCTGGCAGTCCGTACGAGCAGTACTTC
TRBJ2-2	TRBD1	NA	TRBV5-1	CASCLDRPNTGELFF	TGCGCCAGTTGTTTGGACAGGCCGAACACCGGGGAGCTGTTTTTT
TRBJ2-2	NA	NA	TRBV19	CASKWTDNTGELFF	TGTGCCAGTAAATGGACTGACAACACCGGGGAGCTGTTTTTT
TRBJ1-2	TRBD1	NA	TRBV5-1	CASSFGQGHGYTF	TGCGCCAGCAGCTTTGGACAGGGGCATGGCTACACCTTC
TRBJ2-5	NA	NA	TRBV11-1	CASSLAIRETQYF	TGTGCCAGCAGTTTGGCCATCAGAGAGACCCAGTACTTC
TRBJ2-1	NA	NA	TRBV7-9	CASSEGGEQFF	TGTGCCAGCAGTGAGGGCGGTGAGCAGTTCTTC
TRBJ2-1	NA	NA	TRBV11-2	CASSLTSTYNEQFF	TGTGCCAGCAGCTTGACAAGTACCTACAATGAGCAGTTCTTC
TRBJ1-2	NA	few	TRBV30	CAWSPGRSGYTF	TGTGCCTGGAGTCCCGGAAGGAGCGGCTACACCTTC
TRBJ1-6	NA	NA	TRBV2	CASSGQGRKDSPLHF	TGTGCCAGCAGTGGTCAGGGAAGGAAGGATTCACCCCTCCACTTT
TRBJ1-5	NA	NA	TRBV27	CASSPSRNQPQHF	TGTGCCAGCAGTCCCTCGCGCAATCAGCCCCAGCATTTT
TRBJ1-5	NA	NA	TRBV18	CASSPDPGHQPQHF	TGTGCCAGCTCACCAGATCCTGGTCATCAGCCCCAGCATTTT
TRBJ2-1	NA	NA	TRBV5-4	CASSSYNEQFF	TGTGCCAGCAGCTCGTACAATGAGCAGTTCTTC
TRBJ1-2	TRBD1	NA	TRBV29-1	CSAVGTVSNFPYGYTF	TGCAGCGCAGTTGGGACAGTCAGCAATTTCCCATATGGCTACACCTTC
TRBJ2-1	NA	once	TRBV4-1	CASSQDYRVGGAYNEQFF	TGCGCCAGCAGCCAAGACTACAGGGTGGGAGGGGCCTACAATGAGCAGTTCTTC
TRBJ2-5	TRBD2	few	TRBV7-2	CASSLALAGSQETQYF	TGTGCCAGCAGCTTAGCGCTAGCGGGTTCTCAAGAGACCCAGTACTTC
TRBJ1-1	NA	NA	TRBV9	CASSAAGAEAFF	TGTGCCAGCAGCGCAGCAGGTGCTGAAGCTTTCTTT
TRBJ1-2	TRBD1	NA	TRBV7-2	CASSWGQGSSYGYTF	TGTGCCAGCAGCTGGGGACAGGGGAGTTCCTATGGCTACACCTTC
TRBJ1-1	NA	few	TRBV2	CASSGGQRGSSFF	TGTGCCAGCAGTGGCGGACAGAGGGGGTCTTCTTTCTTT
TRBJ2-7	NA	few	TRBV4-2	CASSQGPSGDTTRQYF	TGTGCCAGCAGCCAAGGCCCCTCAGGGGACACTACGAGGCAGTACTTC
TRBJ2-5	TRBD2	once	TRBV11-2	CASSLDSGSGGQETQYF	TGTGCCAGCAGCTTAGATAGCGGTAGCGGGGGGCAAGAGACCCAGTACTTC
TRBJ1-2	NA	NA	TRBV9	CASSGTGNSQRTFGYTF	TGTGCCAGCAGCGGCACAGGGAACTCGCAGCGAACTTTTGGCTACACCTTC
TRBJ2-2	NA	NA	TRBV5-4	CASSGIASGELFF	TGTGCCAGCAGCGGGATAGCGAGCGGGGAGCTGTTTTTT
TRBJ2-3	TRBD1	NA	TRBV15	CATSRGGQGETDTQYF	TGTGCCACCAGCAGAGGGGGACAGGGGGAAACAGATACGCAGTATTTT
TRBJ1-1	NA	few	TRBV5-1	CASREETGNTEAFF	TGCGCCAGCAGGGAGGAGACAGGGAACACTGAAGCTTTCTTT
TRBJ1-6	NA	NA	TRBV11-3	CASSLLLQTGHNSPLHF	TGTGCCAGCAGCCTCCTCCTTCAGACAGGCCATAATTCACCCCTCCACTTT
TRBJ2-1	TRBD2	NA	TRBV11-2	CASSLGGGAYNEQFF	TGTGCCAGCAGCTTAGGCGGGGGGGCCTACAATGAGCAGTTCTTC
TRBJ1-6	NA	once	TRBV6-5	CASSYRTSGPPLHF	TGTGCCAGCAGTTACAGGACAAGCGGACCACCCCTCCACTTT
TRBJ2-1	TRBD2	few	TRBV6-9	CASSFGTSGGAREQFF	TGTGCCAGCAGTTTCGGGACTAGCGGGGGGGCCCGGGAGCAGTTCTTC
TRBJ2-1	TRBD1	few	TRBV10-3	CASGPGQGAYNEQFF	TGTGCCAGCGGACCCGGACAGGGGGCTTACAATGAGCAGTTCTTC